The rows below give T cell receptor beta chains drawn from one sample of a study of cytomegalovirus exposure and HLA in healthy donors. Assay: immunoSEQ multiplex PCR; the TCRdb copy retains only in-frame clones and omits some. The data show under 200,000 clones, approximately 75% seen once. Sequenced material: PBMCs. These receptors all stem from a woman under 30 in good health and CMV-seronegative. The CDR3 runs from the conserved cysteine through the conserved F or W.

J gene	V gene	CDR3 protein
TRBJ1-1	TRBV18	CASSRQPLNTEAFF
TRBJ2-7	TRBV5-8	CASSLEVGLRQGRHEQYF
TRBJ1-1	TRBV6-6	CASSYSGGMNTEAFF
TRBJ1-2	TRBV4-1	CASSQDPFYGYTF
TRBJ2-7	TRBV5-8	CASSLGIGRGALGYEQYF
TRBJ2-1	TRBV28	CASSLTRYRGRGYNEQFF
TRBJ2-5	TRBV5-1	CASSLVAGSRETQYF
TRBJ2-5	TRBV9	CASSVGRGGGETQYF
TRBJ1-1	TRBV5-8	CASSFSGEAFF
TRBJ1-2	TRBV6-6	CASSYSLQGYMGYTF
TRBJ1-1	TRBV6-1	CASSGGLAGTEAFF
TRBJ2-4	TRBV2	CASSEGTSGKNIQYF
TRBJ2-1	TRBV19	CASSDQAELYNEQFF
TRBJ1-1	TRBV9	CASSVLGTGGVFF
TRBJ1-1	TRBV7-3	CASSSQGLAEAFF
TRBJ2-6	TRBV29-1	CSVEAAGLTSGANVLTF
TRBJ1-5	TRBV28	CASIMGALNQPQHF
TRBJ1-3	TRBV9	CASSVDQVFSGNTIYF
TRBJ1-2	TRBV5-8	CASSFGTRANYGYTF
TRBJ2-3	TRBV7-8	CASSLLAGGSTDTQYF